The 25 T cell receptor beta chains listed next were all sequenced from one sample in a study of neurological immune-mediated disorders. TCRdb re-called the 5' RACE reads through MiXCR, storing one row per CDR3 protein. Here the sample spans under 75,000 distinct CDR3 sequences, approximately 3.4% being singletons. The sequenced sample consisted of PBMCs. Receptor source: a woman aged 50 to 65 with multiple sclerosis.

At least ten counts were recorded for this clonotype. The rearrangement joins TRBV6-6 to TRBJ1-1, with no clear D. This CDR3 has 14 amino acids. Germline CDR1 MNHNY, CDR2 SVGAGI (reference sequence). The V gene lost 7 bases and the J gene lost 1 base, with 13 bases spanning the gap. DNA of the CDR3: TGTGCCAGCATTTTGACACCGGGGAACACTGAAGCTTTCTTT. Residues: CASILTPGNTEAFF.

This clonotype was found many times. This chain connects TRBV12-3 or TRBV12-4 to TRBJ1-3; no clear D gene. The CDR3 runs to 14 residues. The germline V and J ends were trimmed by 6 bases and 0 bases, with 9 bases remaining between them. The chain's CDR3 is CASRDGSSGNTIYF. Here the CDR3 DNA reads TGTGCCAGCAGGGACGGGAGCTCTGGAAACACCATATATTTT.

About this clonotype: This sequence may be a read error, since a much larger clone differs from it by one base. This chain connects TRBV20-1 to TRBJ2-5; D call uncertain. The CDR3 is 11 residues long. Germline V lookup: CDR1 DFQATT, CDR2 SNEGSKA (reference sequence). The CDR3 here is CSATVQENQYF. DNA for the CDR3: TGCAGTGCCACAGTCCAAGAGAACCAGTACTTC.

This clonotype occurred many times. CDR3 coding DNA: TGTGCCAGCAGCTTGGGTCCGGTGAGCTCTGGAAACACCATATATTTT. This codes for CASSLGPVSSGNTIYF. This chain joins TRBV5-6 and TRBJ1-3; D gene uncertain. This CDR3 region has 16 residues. Per germline, CDR1 SGHDT and CDR2 YYEEEE. Trimming stripped 0 bases from V and 0 bases from J, with 10 bases between.

This clonotype was recorded at least ten times. The J gene is TRBJ2-7, the V gene TRBV5-1, with a weak D call TRBD2 (6 bases). Trimming shortened V by 1 base and J by 5 bases, and 10 bases separated the two germline ends. This CDR3 is 13 amino acids long. The germline gives CDR1 SGHRS, CDR2 YFSETQ. The CDR3 nucleotides read TGCGCCAGCAGCTTGCGACTAGTGGACGAGCAGTACTTC. The encoded protein is CASSLRLVDEQYF.

J is TRBJ2-7 and V is TRBV18; 7 bases match TRBD2. From germline, CDR1 is KGHSH and CDR2 LQKENI. This CDR3 has 14 residues. V shed 2 bases and J 7 bases; nucleotides not matched to a gene: 8. The CDR3 sequence: CASSPLRESKEQYF. The CDR3 nucleotides are TGTGCCAGCTCACCATTGCGGGAGTCTAAAGAGCAGTACTTC.

Ten or more counts support this clonotype. The chain is built from TRBV20-1 and TRBJ2-1; TRBD2 matches 13 bases. Germline V gene sequence: CDR1 DFQATT, CDR2 SNEGSKA (reference sequence). Unmatched junction bases numbered 14, after V lost 0 bases and J lost 0 bases. The length of the CDR3 is 21 residues. CDR3 region: CSARERTWGTSGKSSYNEQFF. In nucleotides, the CDR3 is TGCAGTGCTAGAGAAAGGACCTGGGGGACTAGCGGGAAGAGCTCCTACAATGAGCAGTTCTTC.

This clonotype was detected many times. The chain employs TRBV7-8 and TRBJ2-3; perhaps TRBD2 as D (5 bases). There are 17 residues in the CDR3. Germline CDR1 and CDR2: SGHVS and FQNEAQ. V dropped 6 bases and J dropped 0 bases, with 19 bases sitting between them. The CDR3 reads CASRTAFSGSSTDTQYF. CDR3 DNA: TGTGCCAGCAGAACCGCTTTCAGCGGATCTAGCACAGATACGCAGTATTTT.

In this sample, this clonotype turned up many times. The chain combines TRBV5-1 with TRBJ2-2; 7 positions agree with TRBD1. The V gene end was trimmed by 3 bases and the J gene end by 4 bases; junction bases not matched to a gene: 6. Looked up from germline, CDR1 is SGHRS and CDR2 is YFSETQ. This CDR3 has 15 amino acids. The CDR3 reads CASSYLTGPTGELFF. CDR3 in DNA: TGCGCCAGCAGCTACCTGACAGGGCCCACCGGGGAGCTGTTTTTT.

This clonotype was counted ten times or more. V usage is TRBV20-1 and J usage is TRBJ2-3; D is ambiguous. CDR3 size: 12 residues. Trimming pared 8 bases from V and 4 bases from J, leaving 13 bases between. From germline, CDR1 is DFQATT and CDR2 SNEGSKA (reference sequence). CDR3 protein: CSTRRSSDTQYF. CDR3 coding DNA: TGCAGTACGCGCCGTTCTTCAGATACGCAGTATTTT.

This clonotype was counted many times. This chain joins TRBV5-1 and TRBJ2-5, with no clear D. Per the germline V gene, CDR1 is SGHRS and CDR2 is YFSETQ. V was pared by 4 bases and J by 1 base, with 14 bases between. This CDR3 has 15 amino acids. CDR3: CASSRRADPQETQYF. CDR3 in DNA: TGCGCCAGCAGCAGACGCGCCGATCCCCAAGAGACCCAGTACTTC. Complete variable domain (other parts from reference TRBV5-1 and TRBJ2-5): KAGVTQTPRYLIKTRGQQVTLSCSPISGHRSVSWYQQTPGQGLQFLFEYFSETQRNKGNFPGRFSGRQFSNSRSEMNVSTLELGDSALYLCASSRRADPQETQYFGPGTRLLVL.

This clonotype was observed many times. This chain connects TRBV7-2 to TRBJ1-2; 7 positions match TRBD1. Germline V gene sequence: CDR1 SGHTA, CDR2 FQGNSA. The CDR3 spans 15 residues. J was trimmed by 6 bases and V by 6 bases; bases with no gene match: 13. The CDR3 region has the DNA TGTGCCAGCAGTTATATCGCCGGGACAGCGGATGGCTACACCTTC. Amino acid sequence: CASSYIAGTADGYTF. Supplemented by reference TRBV7-2 and TRBJ1-2, the full variable domain reads GAGVSQSPSNKVTEKGKDVELRCDPISGHTALYWYRQSLGQGLEFLIYFQGNSAPDKSGLPSDRFSAERTGGSVSTLTIQRTQQEDSAVYLCASSYIAGTADGYTFGSGTRLTVV.

The table lists this clonotype with many counts. This chain links TRBV20-1 with TRBJ1-2; D gene ambiguous. This CDR3 is built from 13 residues. Germline CDR1 and CDR2: DFQATT and SNEGSKA (reference sequence). With 0 bases removed from V and 4 bases from J, the gap between germline ends came to 9 bases. CDR3 loop: CSAREKGIYGYTF. The CDR3 DNA sequence: TGCAGTGCTAGAGAGAAAGGGATCTATGGCTACACCTTC.

The chain carries TRBV7-6 and TRBJ2-3, with 10 bases fitting TRBD2. The ends lost 3 bases at V and 0 bases at J; junction bases unmatched: 0. The length of the CDR3 is 15 residues. Germline CDR1 SGHVS, CDR2 FNYEAQ. CDR3 loop: CASSFSGGSTDTQYF. The DNA for the CDR3 is TGTGCCAGCAGCTTTAGCGGGGGGAGCACAGATACGCAGTATTTT. Full variable domain (rest looked up from reference TRBV7-6 and TRBJ2-3): GAGVSQSPRYKVTKRGQDVALRCDPISGHVSLYWYRQALGQGPEFLTYFNYEAQQDKSGLPNDRFSAERPEGSISTLTIQRTEQRDSAMYRCASSFSGGSTDTQYFGPGTRLTVL.

This clonotype showed up just a few times. The J gene is TRBJ2-2, the V gene TRBV4-3, with D possibly called TRBD1 or TRBD2 (5 bases each). The V end was cut by 5 bases, the J end by 6 bases, with 10 bases between. The CDR3 sequence is 13 residues long. Germline V gene lookup returns CDR1 LGHNA and CDR2 YSLEER. CDR3: CASSEWGSGELFF. In nucleotides, the CDR3 is TGCGCCAGCAGCGAGTGGGGGTCCGGGGAGCTGTTTTTT.

This clonotype was seen repeatedly, ten times or more. V gene TRBV5-1 combines with J gene TRBJ2-7; D possibly uses TRBD1 or TRBD2 (5 bases each). CDR3 length: 14 amino acids. V dropped 5 bases and J dropped 12 bases, with 24 bases sitting between them. Germline loops: CDR1 SGHRS, CDR2 YFSETQ. The CDR3 spells CASRGILGEGKRYF. In nucleotides, the CDR3 is TGCGCCAGCAGGGGTATCTTGGGGGAAGGAAAGCGGTACTTC.

The sample holds many counts of this clonotype. The chain couples TRBV27 to TRBJ2-1; 7 bases match TRBD1. This CDR3 region has 17 residues. Per germline, CDR1 MNHEY and CDR2 SMNVEV (reference sequence). J was trimmed by 2 bases and V by 0 bases; bases with no gene match: 7. The CDR3: CASSLSIPGTAYNEQFF. Here the CDR3 DNA reads TGTGCCAGCAGTTTATCAATTCCCGGGACAGCCTACAATGAGCAGTTCTTC.

Many counts were recorded for this clonotype. The chain employs TRBV5-1 and TRBJ1-2; D unresolved. V was shortened by 1 base and J by 6 bases, with 16 bases between the two germline ends. Germline V gene lookup returns CDR1 SGHRS and CDR2 YFSETQ. The CDR3 sequence is 15 residues long. CDR3 sequence: CASSLTPSSAHGYTF. CDR3 nucleotide sequence: TGCGCCAGCAGCTTGACCCCCAGTAGCGCCCATGGCTACACCTTC.

There are a few counts of this clonotype. The rearrangement links TRBV7-6 to TRBJ2-1; a weak D match, TRBD2 (6 bases). CDR1 is SGHVS, CDR2 FNYEAQ, per germline. This CDR3 has 13 residues. Trimming stripped 4 bases from V and 4 bases from J, with 8 bases between. This CDR3 reads CASSSGLYNEQFF. CDR3 in DNA: TGTGCCAGCAGCTCGGGACTTTACAATGAGCAGTTCTTC.

This clonotype was counted at least ten times. This chain uses TRBV3-1 with TRBJ1-4; weak D call: TRBD1 (5 bases). The CDR3 spans 14 residues. V shed 5 bases and J shed 3 bases, with 10 bases lying between them. The germline V gene has CDR1 LGHDT and CDR2 YNNKEL (reference sequence). In DNA, the CDR3 is TGTGCCAGCAGCTACGGGACTGCTAATGAAAAACTGTTTTTT. Protein sequence: CASSYGTANEKLFF. Using reference TRBV3-1 and TRBJ1-4 for the parts outside the CDR3, the full variable domain is DTAVSQTPKYLVTQMGNDKSIKCEQNLGHDTMYWYKQDSKKFLKIMFSYNNKELIINETVPNRFSPKSPDKAHLNLHINSLELGDSAVYFCASSYGTANEKLFFGSGTQLSVL.

This clonotype came up many times. The J gene is TRBJ2-2, the V gene TRBV7-7, with a tentative D call TRBD2 (6 bases). CDR1 is SSHAT, CDR2 FNYEAQ, per germline (reference sequence). Trimming removed 6 bases from V and 6 bases from J, with 11 bases in between. The CDR3 consists of 13 residues. The CDR3 loop is CASSTREAGELFF. CDR3 DNA sequence: TGTGCCAGCAGTACCAGGGAGGCCGGGGAGCTGTTTTTT.

At least ten counts were recorded for this clonotype. V gene TRBV5-1 combines with J gene TRBJ2-7; D uncertain. Trimming pared 5 bases from V and 6 bases from J, leaving 18 bases between. The germline CDR1 and CDR2 sequences are SGHRS and YFSETQ. The CDR3 runs to 14 residues. CDR3 protein: CASRDALALGEQYF. Here the CDR3 DNA reads TGCGCCAGCAGGGATGCCCTGGCCCTGGGCGAGCAGTACTTC.

This clonotype was seen at least ten times. J is TRBJ1-1 and V is TRBV5-1; possible D gene TRBD1, 6 bases. Germline CDR1 reads SGHRS; CDR2 reads YFSETQ. This CDR3 region has 15 residues. V gave up 0 bases and J gave up 4 bases, with 13 bases separating them. The DNA for the CDR3 is TGCGCCAGCAGCTTGGCCACAGGGAGGGGCACTGAAGCTTTCTTT. Its protein is CASSLATGRGTEAFF.

This clonotype was observed many times. The CDR3 DNA sequence: TGCAGTGCTCACGACCAAAGGGCAGATACGCAGTATTTT. Protein sequence: CSAHDQRADTQYF. The rearrangement joins TRBV20-1 to TRBJ2-3; D is uncertain. The CDR3 has 13 residues. Per the germline V gene, CDR1 is DFQATT and CDR2 is SNEGSKA (reference sequence). With 5 bases removed from V and 4 bases from J, the gap between germline ends came to 13 bases.

This clonotype appeared many times. The chain carries TRBV3-1 and TRBJ1-1, with D uncertain. Per germline, CDR1 LGHDT and CDR2 YNNKEL (reference sequence). CDR3 length equals 12 residues. The V end lost 5 bases, the J end lost 7 bases, and 11 bases lay between the germline ends. CDR3 amino acids: CASSFPGGEAFF. The CDR3 nucleotides are TGTGCCAGCAGCTTCCCCGGCGGTGAAGCTTTCTTT.